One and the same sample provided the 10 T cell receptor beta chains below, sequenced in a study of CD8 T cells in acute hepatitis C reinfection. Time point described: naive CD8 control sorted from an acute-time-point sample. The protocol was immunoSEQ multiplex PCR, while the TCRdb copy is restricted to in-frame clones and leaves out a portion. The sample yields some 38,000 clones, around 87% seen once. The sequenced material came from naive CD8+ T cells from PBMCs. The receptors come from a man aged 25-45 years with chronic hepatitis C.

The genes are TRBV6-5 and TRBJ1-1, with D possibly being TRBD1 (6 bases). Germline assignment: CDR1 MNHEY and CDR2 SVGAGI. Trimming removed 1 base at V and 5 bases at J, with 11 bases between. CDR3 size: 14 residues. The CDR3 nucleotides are TGTGCCAGCAGTTACTATGGGGGGCTGACTGAAGCTTTCTTT. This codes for CASSYYGGLTEAFF.

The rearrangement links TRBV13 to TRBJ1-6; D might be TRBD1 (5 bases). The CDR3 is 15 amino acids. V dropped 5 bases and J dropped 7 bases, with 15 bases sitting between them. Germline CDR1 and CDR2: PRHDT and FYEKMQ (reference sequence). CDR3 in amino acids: CASSRRGRGNSPLHF. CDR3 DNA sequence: TGTGCCAGCAGCCGTCGGGGGAGGGGCAATTCACCCCTCCACTTT. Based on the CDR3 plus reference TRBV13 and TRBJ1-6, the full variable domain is AAGVIQSPRHLIKEKRETATLKCYPIPRHDTVYWYQQGPGQDPQFLISFYEKMQSDKGSIPDRFSAQQFSDYHSELNMSSLELGDSALYFCASSRRGRGNSPLHFGNGTRLTVT.

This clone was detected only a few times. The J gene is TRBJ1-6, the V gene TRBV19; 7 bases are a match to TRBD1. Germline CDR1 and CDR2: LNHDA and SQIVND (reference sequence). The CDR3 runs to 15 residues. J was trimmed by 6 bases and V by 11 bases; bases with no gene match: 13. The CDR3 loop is CAARPTGLGNSPLHF. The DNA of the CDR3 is TGTGCCGCCCGACCGACAGGGCTGGGTAATTCACCCCTCCACTTT.

The CDR3: CASSQDWALSKLFF. As DNA, the CDR3 is TGCGCCAGCAGCCAAGATTGGGCCCTGTCAAAACTGTTTTTT. This chain joins TRBV4-3 and TRBJ1-4; D gene ambiguous. Trimming pared 0 bases from V and 10 bases from J, leaving 12 bases between. CDR3 length equals 14 residues. CDR1 and CDR2 (germline): LGHNA, YSLEER.

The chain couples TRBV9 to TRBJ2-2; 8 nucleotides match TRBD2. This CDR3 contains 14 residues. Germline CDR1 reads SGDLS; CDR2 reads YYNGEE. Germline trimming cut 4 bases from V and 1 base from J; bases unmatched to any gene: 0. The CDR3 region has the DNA TGTGCCAGCAGCACTAGCGGGAACACCGGGGAGCTGTTTTTT. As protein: CASSTSGNTGELFF. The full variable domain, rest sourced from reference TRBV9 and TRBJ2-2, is DSGVTQTPKHLITATGQRVTLRCSPRSGDLSVYWYQQSLDQGLQFLIQYYNGEERAKGNILERFSAQQFPDLHSELNLSSLELGDSALYFCASSTSGNTGELFFGEGSRLTVL.

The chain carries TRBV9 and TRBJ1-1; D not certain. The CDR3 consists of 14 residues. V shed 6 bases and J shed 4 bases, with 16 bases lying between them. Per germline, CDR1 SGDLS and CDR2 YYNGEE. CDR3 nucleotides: TGTGCCAGCACCCTAACAGACTTGGCCACTGAAGCTTTCTTT. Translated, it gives CASTLTDLATEAFF.

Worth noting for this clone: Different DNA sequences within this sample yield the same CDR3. The CDR3 coding sequence is TGTGCCAGCAGCTTCGGATCCTACGAGCAGTACTTC. Translated, it gives CASSFGSYEQYF. V gene TRBV7-9 combines with J gene TRBJ2-7; D is ambiguous. Per germline, CDR1 SEHNR and CDR2 FQNEAQ (reference sequence). V lost 3 bases and J 1 base, leaving 4 bases between the germline ends. This CDR3 has 12 amino acids.

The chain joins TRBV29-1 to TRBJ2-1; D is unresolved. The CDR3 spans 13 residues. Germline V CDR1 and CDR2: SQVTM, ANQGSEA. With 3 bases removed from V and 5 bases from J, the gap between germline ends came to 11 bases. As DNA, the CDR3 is TGCAGCGTTGACGAGGTTCCGAACAATGAGCAGTTCTTC. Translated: CSVDEVPNNEQFF.

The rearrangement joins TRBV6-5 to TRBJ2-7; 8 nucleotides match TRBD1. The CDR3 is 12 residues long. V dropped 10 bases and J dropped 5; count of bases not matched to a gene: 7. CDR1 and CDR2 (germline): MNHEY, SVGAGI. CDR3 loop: CATWTGKNEQYF. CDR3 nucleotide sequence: TGTGCCACCTGGACAGGGAAAAACGAGCAGTACTTC.

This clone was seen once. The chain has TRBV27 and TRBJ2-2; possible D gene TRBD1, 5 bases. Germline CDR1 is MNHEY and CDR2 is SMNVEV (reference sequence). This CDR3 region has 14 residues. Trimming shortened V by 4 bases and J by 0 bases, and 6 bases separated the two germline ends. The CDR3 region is CASSSRANTGELFF. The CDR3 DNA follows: TGTGCCAGCAGTTCCAGGGCGAACACCGGGGAGCTGTTTTTT.